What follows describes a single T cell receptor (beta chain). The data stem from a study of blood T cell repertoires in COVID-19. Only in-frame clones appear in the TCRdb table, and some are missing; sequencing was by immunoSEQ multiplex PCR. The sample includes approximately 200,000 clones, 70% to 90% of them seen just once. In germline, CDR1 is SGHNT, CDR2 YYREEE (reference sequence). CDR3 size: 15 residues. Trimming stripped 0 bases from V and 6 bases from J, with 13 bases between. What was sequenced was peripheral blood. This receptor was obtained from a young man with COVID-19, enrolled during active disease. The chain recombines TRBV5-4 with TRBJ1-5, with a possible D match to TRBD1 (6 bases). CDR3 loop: CASSLGQGMGQPQHF. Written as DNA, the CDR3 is TGTGCCAGCAGCTTGGGGCAGGGGATGGGTCAGCCCCAGCATTTT.